This TCR beta chain originates from a study of blood T cell repertoires in COVID-19. Study in general: The origin of the acute and convalescent COVID-19 samples was the United States, Italy and Spain. In each case, the material was cDNA or gDNA derived from T cells, B-cell-depleted T cells, or PBMCs.

The germline V gene encodes CDR1 MNHNY and CDR2 SVGAGI (reference sequence). The V segment lost 4 bases and the J segment 1 base; nucleotides outside the gene matches: 4. The length of the CDR3 is 15 residues. The assay was immunoSEQ multiplex PCR, and TCRdb's table has in-frame clones only and misses some. Here the sample spans 470,000 or so clones, approximately 83% being singletons. The sample holds one count of this clone. V gene TRBV6-6 combines with J gene TRBJ2-7, with 10 bases identical to TRBD1. The source is a human donor in a cohort sampled during active COVID-19. Sequenced: peripheral blood. This CDR3 is CASSSRQGASYEQYF. The CDR3 DNA sequence: TGTGCCAGCAGTTCCCGACAGGGGGCTTCCTACGAGCAGTACTTC.